The clone carrying this TCR beta chain was seen only a few times. Its antigen is not identified. The CDR3 spans 16 residues. After removal of 1 base from V and 2 bases from J, the junction contained 5 bases not matched to a gene. CDR1 is MNHEY and CDR2 is SMNVEV in the germline V gene (reference sequence). Primers used in a second PCR of about 6 to 12 cycles were a sample-barcoded 5' primer and a J-beta primer mix. TCRdb re-called the 5' RACE reads through MiXCR, storing one row per CDR3 protein. The table shows about 810,000 distinct CDR3 sequences, with roughly 40% occurring only once. The record originates from a study of blood T cells in healthy people across ages. Study at large: About one barcoded TCR beta cDNA was captured per two T cells. Study observations and caveats: There was no known CMV status for donors, so expanded clonotype changes were possibly confounded. The study regarded diversity estimates from one million T cells as underestimates. Higher diversity, along with more naive CD4+ cells, distinguished long-lived donors from aged donors.

Sequenced input: blood. The origin of this receptor is a man younger than 35 in good health. This chain connects TRBV27 to TRBJ2-1, with TRBD1 matching over 7 bases. Written as DNA, the CDR3 is TGTGCCAGCAGTTTATATCAGGGGGAGCCCTACAATGAGCAGTTCTTC. It yields the protein CASSLYQGEPYNEQFF.